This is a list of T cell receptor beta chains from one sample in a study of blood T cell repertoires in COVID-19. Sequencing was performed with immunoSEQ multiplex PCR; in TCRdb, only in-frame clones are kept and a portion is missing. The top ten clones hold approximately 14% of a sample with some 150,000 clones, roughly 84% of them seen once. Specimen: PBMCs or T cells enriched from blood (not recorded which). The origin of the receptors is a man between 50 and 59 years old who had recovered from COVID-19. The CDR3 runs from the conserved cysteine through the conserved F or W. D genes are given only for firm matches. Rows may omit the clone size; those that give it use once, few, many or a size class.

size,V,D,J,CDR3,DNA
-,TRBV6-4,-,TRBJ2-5,CASSASGLGKETQYF,TGTGCCAGCAGTGCCTCGGGACTGGGTAAAGAGACCCAGTACTTC
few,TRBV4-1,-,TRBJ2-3,CASSQVHRSTTDTQYF,TGCGCCAGCAGCCAAGTTCACCGATCTACCACAGATACGCAGTATTTT
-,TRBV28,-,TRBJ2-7,CASSLLSGLYEQYF,TGTGCCAGCAGTTTACTATCAGGGCTGTACGAGCAGTACTTC
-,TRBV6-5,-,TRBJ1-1,CASSYAGATEAFF,TGTGCCAGCAGTTACGCAGGGGCCACTGAAGCTTTCTTT
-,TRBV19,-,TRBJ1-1,CASSIIASGDKAFF,TGTGCCAGTAGTATAATCGCGAGTGGTGATAAAGCTTTCTTT
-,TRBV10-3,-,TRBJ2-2,CAIRPSGQNTGELFF,TGTGCCATCAGACCCTCGGGACAGAACACCGGGGAGCTGTTTTTT
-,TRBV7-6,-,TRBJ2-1,CASSRENEQFF,TGTGCCAGCAGCAGGGAGAATGAGCAGTTCTTC
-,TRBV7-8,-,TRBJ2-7,CASSGRTRGEQYF,TGTGCCAGCAGCGGACGGACAAGGGGCGAGCAGTACTTC
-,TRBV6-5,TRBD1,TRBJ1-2,CASSYGTGRYGYTF,TGTGCCAGCAGTTACGGGACAGGGAGATATGGCTACACCTTC
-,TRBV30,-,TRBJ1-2,CAWSAGNYNYGYTF,TGTGCCTGGAGTGCAGGAAATTATAACTATGGCTACACCTTC
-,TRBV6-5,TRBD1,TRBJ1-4,CASSYGAGTGSEKLFF,TGTGCCAGCAGTTACGGTGCCGGGACAGGGAGTGAAAAACTGTTTTTT
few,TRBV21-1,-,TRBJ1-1,CASSNRQGPEAFF,TGTGCCAGCAGCAACAGACAGGGCCCTGAAGCTTTCTTT
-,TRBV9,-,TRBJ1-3,CASSVQGYSGNTIYF,TGTGCCAGCAGCGTTCAGGGGTACTCTGGAAACACCATATATTTT
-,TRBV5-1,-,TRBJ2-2,CASSLRQVNTGELFF,TGCGCCAGCAGCTTGAGGCAGGTCAACACCGGGGAGCTGTTTTTT
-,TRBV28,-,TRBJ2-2,CASSYLSGELFF,TGTGCCAGCAGCTACTTATCCGGGGAGCTGTTTTTT
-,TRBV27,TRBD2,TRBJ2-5,CASSLYGRRGLETQYF,TGTGCCAGCAGTTTATACGGTCGGCGGGGGTTGGAGACCCAGTACTTC
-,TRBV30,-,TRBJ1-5,CAWAGRNQPQHF,TGTGCCTGGGCAGGGCGGAATCAGCCCCAGCATTTT
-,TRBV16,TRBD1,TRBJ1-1,CASSQLRGRAFF,TGTGCCAGCAGCCAACTCAGGGGGAGAGCTTTCTTT
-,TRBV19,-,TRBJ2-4,CASKPRGAGNIQYF,TGTGCCAGTAAGCCTAGGGGCGCCGGAAACATTCAGTACTTC
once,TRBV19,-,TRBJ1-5,CASSIVWGVGQPQHF,TGTGCCAGTAGTATAGTCTGGGGGGTTGGTCAGCCCCAGCATTTT
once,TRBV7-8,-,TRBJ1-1,CASSLLPGVGNTEAFF,TGTGCCAGCAGCTTACTCCCAGGGGTGGGGAACACTGAAGCTTTCTTT
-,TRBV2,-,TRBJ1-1,CASSGQAMNTEAFF,TGTGCCAGCAGTGGTCAGGCAATGAACACTGAAGCTTTCTTT
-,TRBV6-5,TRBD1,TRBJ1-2,CASKTGTNYGYTF,TGTGCCAGCAAGACAGGGACTAACTATGGCTACACCTTC
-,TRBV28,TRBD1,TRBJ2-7,CASSFVTGAYEQYF,TGTGCCAGCAGTTTCGTGACAGGGGCCTACGAGCAGTACTTC
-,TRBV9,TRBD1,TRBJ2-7,CASSVSQGQGFEQYF,TGTGCCAGCAGCGTAAGTCAGGGACAGGGCTTCGAGCAGTACTTC
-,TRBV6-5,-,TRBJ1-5,CASSYRLGQPQHF,TGTGCCAGCAGTTACCGCTTGGGCCAGCCCCAGCATTTT
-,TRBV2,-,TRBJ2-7,CASSGDRHRSYEQYF,TGTGCCAGCAGTGGTGACAGGCATCGCTCCTACGAGCAGTACTTC
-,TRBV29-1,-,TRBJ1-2,CSASGTRDYGYTF,TGCAGCGCTTCCGGGACAAGAGATTATGGCTACACCTTC
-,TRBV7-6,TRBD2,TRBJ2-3,CASSVLAGRTDTQYF,TGTGCCAGCAGCGTCCTAGCGGGGCGCACAGATACGCAGTATTTT
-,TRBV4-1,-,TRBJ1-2,CASSHREDYGYTF,TGCGCCAGCAGCCACAGGGAGGACTATGGCTACACCTTC